This passage covers 25 T cell receptor beta chains from one sample sequenced in a study of regulatory T cells. The PCR used 52 TRBV and 13 TRBJ primers. Profiling relied on immunoSEQ multiplex PCR, and the TCRdb table lists in-frame clones only, not all of them. The data hold about 35,000 clones, with 70% to 90% observed a single time. Overall study results and limits: Hydrophobic residues at CDR3 positions 6 and 7 were enriched in conventional CD4+ T cells of CD3G-deficient patients.

Antigens of these TCRs are unknown. Material: conventional CD4+ T cells sorted from blood. These receptors were collected from a young adult with CD3G deficiency.

The chain combines TRBV7-9 with TRBJ2-1, with 7 bases matching TRBD1. This CDR3 region has 15 residues. V dropped 5 bases and J dropped 5; count of bases not matched to a gene: 9. CDR1 and CDR2 from the germline V gene are SEHNR and FQNEAQ (reference sequence). CDR3 in DNA: TGTGCCAGCAGCGCGTACAGGGGTTACCACAATGAGCAGTTCTTC. This translates into CASSAYRGYHNEQFF.

The rearrangement joins TRBV7-8 to TRBJ2-5; D unclear. The CDR3 is made up of 15 amino acids. With 0 bases removed from V and 1 base from J, the gap between germline ends came to 9 bases. From germline, CDR1 is SGHVS and CDR2 FQNEAQ. The CDR3 is CASSLARMGQETQYF. CDR3 DNA: TGTGCCAGCAGCTTAGCGCGCATGGGCCAAGAGACCCAGTACTTC.

This chain uses TRBV7-8 with TRBJ1-2; D remains ambiguous. V lost 5 bases and J 5 bases, leaving 15 bases between the germline ends. The CDR3 consists of 14 residues. Germline V gives CDR1 SGHVS, CDR2 FQNEAQ. CDR3 coding DNA: TGTGCCAGCAGCCTAGTCGGAGGCCGTTATGGCTACACCTTC. Amino acids: CASSLVGGRYGYTF.

This clone was detected once. The chain has TRBV27 and TRBJ1-1, with D maybe TRBD1 (5 bases). Germline V gene sequence: CDR1 MNHEY, CDR2 SMNVEV (reference sequence). V dropped 2 bases and J dropped 4 bases, with 8 bases sitting between them. The CDR3 consists of 13 residues. The CDR3 reads CASSLGAGTEAFF. CDR3 in DNA: TGTGCCAGCAGTTTAGGGGCGGGCACTGAAGCTTTCTTT.

V gene TRBV6-1 combines with J gene TRBJ1-2; D call uncertain. Germline loops: CDR1 MNHNS, CDR2 SASEGT. V shed 1 base and J shed 2 bases, with 8 bases lying between them. The CDR3 totals 14 residues. The DNA for the CDR3 is TGTGCCAGCAGTGAAGGAGCCAGAAACTATGGCTACACCTTC. Protein: CASSEGARNYGYTF.

The chain is built from TRBV6-1 and TRBJ1-1; 9 nucleotides align to TRBD1. CDR1 and CDR2 (germline): MNHNS, SASEGT. V was clipped by 1 base and J by 11 bases; unmatched bases: 8. The CDR3 contains 14 residues. The CDR3 nucleotides are TGTGCCAGCAGTGAAGAGTACTGGGACAGGGCCGCTTTCTTT. Translation gives CASSEEYWDRAAFF.

The gene calls are TRBV28 and TRBJ1-1; tentatively, D is TRBD1 (6 bases). CDR1 and CDR2 from the germline V gene are MDHEN and SYDVKM. The length of the CDR3 is 15 residues. Trimming stripped 6 bases from V and 1 base from J, with 15 bases between. The CDR3 here is CASSRAGTRNTEAFF. In DNA form, the CDR3 reads TGTGCCAGCAGCAGGGCAGGGACAAGGAACACTGAAGCTTTCTTT. The variable domain in full, completed from reference TRBV28 and TRBJ1-1, reads DVKVTQSSRYLVKRTGEKVFLECVQDMDHENMFWYRQDPGLGLRLIYFSYDVKMKEKGDIPEGYSVSREKKERFSLILESASTNQTSMYLCASSRAGTRNTEAFFGQGTRLTVV.

The chain has TRBV5-1 and TRBJ1-5; no clear D. CDR1 is SGHRS, CDR2 YFSETQ, per germline. The CDR3 consists of 14 residues. Trimming cost V 4 bases and J 0 bases, with 8 bases left between them. CDR3 bases: TGCGCCAGCAGCACTGGACCTAGCAATCAGCCCCAGCATTTT. Translated, it gives CASSTGPSNQPQHF.

The V call is TRBV10-3, the J call TRBJ2-5, with D uncertain. The assigned J gene may be wrong: the sequence end matches TRBJ2-7 better. Per germline, CDR1 ENHRY and CDR2 SYGVKD. There are 13 residues in the CDR3. CDR3 residues: CAISGGPRHEQYF. The DNA for the CDR3 is TGTGCCATCAGTGGTGGACCCCGGCACGAGCAGTACTTC.

The J gene is TRBJ1-3, the V gene TRBV19, with a possible D match to TRBD1 (6 bases). The CDR3 consists of 16 residues. Trimming stripped 5 bases from V and 0 bases from J, with 14 bases between. Germline assignment: CDR1 LNHDA and CDR2 SQIVND (reference sequence). The CDR3 DNA sequence: TGTGCCAGTAGTTCGAGGACAGCCCGCTCTGGAAACACCATATATTTT. Protein product: CASSSRTARSGNTIYF.

The rearrangement links TRBV6-5 to TRBJ2-7; 7 bases are a match to TRBD1. From germline, CDR1 is MNHEY and CDR2 SVGAGI. The V and J ends lost 6 bases and 3 bases, in that order; junction bases with no gene match: 11. The length of the CDR3 is 15 residues. CDR3 coding DNA: TGTGCCAGCAGCTCCGACAGGGAAGGGGTCTACGAGCAGTACTTC. This gives the protein CASSSDREGVYEQYF.

J is TRBJ2-2 and V is TRBV6-1, with D perhaps TRBD1 (6 bases). V dropped 2 bases and J dropped 6 bases, with 7 bases sitting between them. From germline, CDR1 is MNHNS and CDR2 SASEGT. The CDR3 extends over 13 amino acids. CDR3 in amino acids: CASSETGPGELFF. The CDR3 DNA reads TGTGCCAGCAGTGAAACAGGGCCCGGGGAGCTGTTTTTT.

The sample holds one count of this clone. This chain connects TRBV28 to TRBJ2-7, with unresolved D. The CDR3 spans 12 residues. Germline CDR1 MDHEN, CDR2 SYDVKM. Trimming removed 3 bases at V and 7 bases at J, with 10 bases between. The CDR3 nucleotides are TGTGCCAGCAGTTTTAGTGCTGGAGAGCAGTACTTC. It yields the protein CASSFSAGEQYF.

The J gene is TRBJ1-1, the V gene TRBV6-1; D gene uncertain. V was cut by 5 bases and J by 2 bases, with 3 bases left in between. Germline CDR1 is MNHNS and CDR2 is SASEGT. The CDR3 runs 11 residues. The CDR3 bases are TGTGCCAGCAGTATTAACACTGAAGCTTTCTTT. Translation gives CASSINTEAFF.

The chain links TRBV7-8 to TRBJ2-3, with D hard to call. Germline CDR1 and CDR2: SGHVS and FQNEAQ. The CDR3 sequence is 13 residues long. V gave up 5 bases and J gave up 0 bases, with 6 bases separating them. The CDR3 loop is CASSTASTDTQYF. CDR3 sequence (DNA): TGTGCCAGCAGCACCGCTAGCACAGATACGCAGTATTTT. Full variable domain (outside the CDR3, taken from reference TRBV7-8 and TRBJ2-3): GAGVSQSPRYKVAKRGQDVALRCDPISGHVSLFWYQQALGQGPEFLTYFQNEAQLDKSGLPSDRFFAERPEGSVSTLKIQRTQQEDSAVYLCASSTASTDTQYFGPGTRLTVL.

The V call is TRBV18, the J call TRBJ1-1; D ambiguous. The V gene's germline CDR1 is KGHSH and CDR2 LQKENI. V was cut by 3 bases and J by 7 bases, with 12 bases left in between. The CDR3 spans 13 residues. As DNA, the CDR3 is TGTGCCAGCTCACCGCGCGACCACCATGAAGCTTTCTTT. Translated, it gives CASSPRDHHEAFF. Full variable domain (rest looked up from reference TRBV18 and TRBJ1-1): NAGVMQNPRHLVRRRGQEARLRCSPMKGHSHVYWYRQLPEEGLKFMVYLQKENIIDESGMPKERFSAEFPKEGPSILRIQQVVRGDSAAYFCASSPRDHHEAFFGQGTRLTVV.

The V call is TRBV10-3, the J call TRBJ2-1; 11 positions agree with TRBD2. The trim removed 3 bases at V and 9 bases at J, leaving 7 bases unmatched. Germline V lookup: CDR1 ENHRY, CDR2 SYGVKD. This CDR3 is 15 amino acids long. CDR3 DNA sequence: TGTGCCATCAGTGAAGTAGCGGGAGGGCCGGGTGAGCAGTTCTTC. It translates to CAISEVAGGPGEQFF.

The rearrangement uses TRBV7-9 and TRBJ1-1, with TRBD1 as a possible D gene (6 bases). Germline V lookup: CDR1 SEHNR, CDR2 FQNEAQ (reference sequence). V was trimmed by 1 base and J by 1 base, leaving 13 bases between them. The CDR3 runs to 16 residues. CDR3 in DNA: TGTGCCAGCAGCTTAGGAACGGGGGCGACGAACACTGAAGCTTTCTTT. It codes for CASSLGTGATNTEAFF.

A single count supports this clone. V usage is TRBV18 and J usage is TRBJ2-3, with 10 positions matching TRBD1. V lost 6 bases and J lost 5; bases outside the gene matches: 11. Germline-derived CDR1 and CDR2 are KGHSH and LQKENI. This CDR3 has 16 amino acids. The CDR3 DNA reads as TGTGCCAGCTCCCGACGAGGGACAGGGGTTGGAGATACGCAGTATTTT. Protein product: CASSRRGTGVGDTQYF.

The V call is TRBV18, the J call TRBJ2-5; no clear D. V was pared by 3 bases and J by 4 bases, with 15 bases between. CDR3 length: 15 amino acids. Germline CDR1 KGHSH, CDR2 LQKENI. In nucleotides, the CDR3 is TGTGCCAGCTCACCCCGGGTTGGCCAAGGAGAGACCCAGTACTTC. Protein: CASSPRVGQGETQYF. The variable domain in full, completed from reference TRBV18 and TRBJ2-5, reads NAGVMQNPRHLVRRRGQEARLRCSPMKGHSHVYWYRQLPEEGLKFMVYLQKENIIDESGMPKERFSAEFPKEGPSILRIQQVVRGDSAAYFCASSPRVGQGETQYFGPGTRLLVL.

This chain joins TRBV6-5 and TRBJ1-2, with 8 bases lining up with TRBD1. Per germline, CDR1 MNHEY and CDR2 SVGAGI. The CDR3 spans 12 residues. The ends lost 5 bases at V and 7 bases at J; junction bases unmatched: 3. DNA for the CDR3: TGTGCCAGCAGTACAGGGGGGGCTGGCTACACCTTC. Protein sequence: CASSTGGAGYTF.

The chain links TRBV6-6 to TRBJ1-1, with D perhaps matching TRBD1 (6 bases). Germline lookup yields CDR1 MNHNY and CDR2 SVGAGI (reference sequence). V lost 8 bases and J 0 bases, leaving 19 bases between the germline ends. This CDR3 has 16 residues. The CDR3 is CASRTGTYSMNTEAFF. The DNA for the CDR3 is TGTGCCAGCCGCACCGGGACATACAGCATGAACACTGAAGCTTTCTTT.

The rearrangement uses TRBV6-1 and TRBJ2-3, with D perhaps TRBD1 or TRBD2 (6 bases each). The V gene lost 7 bases and the J gene lost 6 bases, with 17 bases spanning the gap. There are 14 residues in the CDR3. Germline V gene data show CDR1 as MNHNS and CDR2 as SASEGT. The CDR3 spells CASKGGPSGDTQYF. The CDR3 bases are TGTGCCAGCAAGGGGGGACCAAGCGGCGATACGCAGTATTTT.

This chain joins TRBV5-1 and TRBJ2-2; 11 positions agree with TRBD1. Per germline, CDR1 SGHRS and CDR2 YFSETQ. The length of the CDR3 is 16 residues. V was pared by 0 bases and J by 6 bases, with 4 bases of the junction left unmatched. The CDR3 DNA sequence: TGCGCCAGCAGCTTGGGGACAGGGGGCGTCTCCGGGGAGCTGTTTTTT. Protein sequence: CASSLGTGGVSGELFF.

The chain carries TRBV28 and TRBJ2-2; 12 bases line up with TRBD2. Germline CDR1 reads MDHEN; CDR2 reads SYDVKM. The ends lost 8 bases at V and 6 bases at J; junction bases unmatched: 10. The CDR3 is made up of 16 amino acids. The CDR3 reads CASSTLAGGPAGELFF. The CDR3 nucleotides are TGTGCCAGCTCCACCCTAGCGGGAGGGCCGGCCGGGGAGCTGTTTTTT.